This T cell receptor (beta chain) came from a study of shared clonotypes between healthy human individuals. Findings and limits, study-wide: All-four-donor shared clonotypes had higher generation probabilities than non-shared clonotypes did. Inspection by rarefaction showed sorted-subset sequencing to be incomplete despite large depth.

Only a few counts were recorded for this clone. Its specificity is unknown. A CD45RA+ naive subset and a CD45RA-negative memory subset were split from CD4+ cells. Over several immunoSEQ plates, each subset's genomic DNA was distributed in even portions. Some clones are missing from TCRdb's copy, which holds only in-frame ones; the method was immunoSEQ multiplex PCR. The table lists more than 150,000 clones, approximately 61% of them singletons. Germline lookup yields CDR1 LNHDA and CDR2 SQIVND (reference sequence). V lost 6 bases to trimming and J lost 10 bases, with 12 bases between them. This CDR3 is 11 amino acids long.

This sequence was found in a man aged 25 to 40 in good health. The chain is built from TRBV19 and TRBJ2-5; D uncertain. The material sequenced was memory CD4+ T cells sorted from blood. Noted subset: CD45RA-negative fraction. CDR3: CASSLDRYQYF. The CDR3, as DNA: TGTGCCAGTAGCCTAGACCGGTACCAGTACTTC.